This TCR beta chain was captured in a study of blood T cell repertoires in COVID-19. Overall study: Samples taken during acute and convalescent COVID-19 were collected in the United States, Italy and Spain.

V lost 4 bases, J lost 2 bases, and 3 bases stayed unmatched. Germline values: CDR1 SGHRS, CDR2 YFSETQ. The CDR3 contains 14 residues. Comment on this clone: The identical CDR3 is also encoded by other nucleotide sequences in the sample.

As handled by the study authors: Nucleated cell number was recorded as an estimate derived from reference gene primer amplification. The table came from immunoSEQ multiplex PCR; TCRdb's copy has only in-frame clones and leaves some out. V and J calls and clone size are those listed in that table; D and trimming were worked out from the DNA. The sample yields approximately 210,000 clones, around 95% seen once. V gene TRBV5-1 combines with J gene TRBJ1-5; 7 bases fit TRBD1. The TCR originated in a man in his thirties or forties with COVID-19, enrolled during active disease. Sequenced sample: peripheral blood. The CDR3 reads CASSPGTGNQPQHF. As DNA, the CDR3 is TGCGCCAGCAGCCCTGGGACAGGCAATCAGCCCCAGCATTTT.